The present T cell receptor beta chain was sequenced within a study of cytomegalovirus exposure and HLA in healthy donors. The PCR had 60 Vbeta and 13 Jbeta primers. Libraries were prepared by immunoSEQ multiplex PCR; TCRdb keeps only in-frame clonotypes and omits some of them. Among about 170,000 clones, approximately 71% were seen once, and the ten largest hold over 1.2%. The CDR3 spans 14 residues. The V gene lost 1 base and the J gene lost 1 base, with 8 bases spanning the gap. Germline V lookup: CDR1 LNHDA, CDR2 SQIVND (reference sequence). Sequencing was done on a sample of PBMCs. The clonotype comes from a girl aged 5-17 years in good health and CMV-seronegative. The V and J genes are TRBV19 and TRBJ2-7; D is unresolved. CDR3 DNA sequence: TGTGCCAGTAGTATAGGTCACGGGTCCTACGAGCAGTACTTC. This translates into CASSIGHGSYEQYF.